This record concerns one T cell receptor beta chain sequence. The antigen remains unidentified. TCRdb re-analysed the reads in MiXCR, keeping a single row per CDR3 protein. The data hold more than 400,000 distinct CDR3 sequences, with 26% observed a single time. These data come from a study of T cell repertoires in cytomegalovirus infection. Study details: It was the public TCR beta signatures that indicated both CMV infection and matching HLA type. Notes on the study in general: Dominant in the ex vivo response were TCR beta clonotypes restricted by HLA-C and specific for CMV. Based on cumulative public TCR beta family frequency, carriers of CMV plus the relevant HLA were identified.

The germline V and J ends were trimmed by 5 bases and 0 bases, with 11 bases remaining between them. The CDR3 sequence is 15 residues long. Germline CDR1 MNHEY, CDR2 SMNVEV (reference sequence). Source material: PBMCs. V and J are TRBV27 and TRBJ2-1, with D possibly matching TRBD2 (5 bases). The clonotype comes from a human donor in good health (CMV status not recorded). Some clones in this sample may be carry-over from other donors' samples. The CDR3, as DNA: TGTGCCAGCAGTGAGGACTTGAGCTCCTACAATGAGCAGTTCTTC. Its protein product is CASSEDLSSYNEQFF.